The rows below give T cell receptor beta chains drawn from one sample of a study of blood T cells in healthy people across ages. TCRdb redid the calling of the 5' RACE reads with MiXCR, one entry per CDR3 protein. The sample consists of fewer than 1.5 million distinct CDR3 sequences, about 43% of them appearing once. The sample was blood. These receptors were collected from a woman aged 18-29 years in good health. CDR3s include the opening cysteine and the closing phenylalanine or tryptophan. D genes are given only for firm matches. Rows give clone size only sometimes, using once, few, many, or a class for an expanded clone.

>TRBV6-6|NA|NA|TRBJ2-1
CASVRLANNEQFF
TGTGCCAGCGTAAGACTGGCGAACAATGAGCAGTTCTTC
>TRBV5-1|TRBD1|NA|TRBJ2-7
CASSLDGTAPDNEQYF
TGCGCCAGCAGCTTGGATGGGACAGCTCCCGACAATGAGCAGTACTTC
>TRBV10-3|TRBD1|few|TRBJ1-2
CAISESATGETPNSYTF
TGTGCCATCAGTGAGTCGGCAACAGGGGAAACTCCTAATAGCTACACCTTC
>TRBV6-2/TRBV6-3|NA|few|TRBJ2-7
CASWGAYEQYF
TGTGCCAGCTGGGGAGCCTACGAGCAGTACTTC
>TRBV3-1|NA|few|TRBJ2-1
CASSLTGTRNEQFF
TGTGCCAGCAGCCTCACCGGGACCAGGAACGAGCAGTTCTTC
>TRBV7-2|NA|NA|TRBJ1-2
CAGGGGRGGYTF
TGTGCCGGGGGAGGGGGACGGGGTGGCTACACCTTC
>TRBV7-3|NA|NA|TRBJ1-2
CASSLTGGAGDGYTF
TGTGCCAGCAGCTTAACGGGGGGCGCAGGGGATGGCTACACCTTC
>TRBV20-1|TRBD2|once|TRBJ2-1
CSARDNPSSLAGREDEQFF
TGCAGTGCTAGAGATAACCCCTCCTCACTAGCGGGAAGGGAGGATGAGCAGTTCTTC
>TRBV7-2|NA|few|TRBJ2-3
CASSRLGGNTDTQYF
TGTGCCAGCAGCCGCCTCGGCGGGAACACAGATACGCAGTATTTT
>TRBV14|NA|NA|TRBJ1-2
CASSQVYNQGRTNYGYTF
TGTGCCAGCAGCCAAGTATACAATCAGGGGCGCACAAACTATGGCTACACCTTC
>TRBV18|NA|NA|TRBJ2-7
CASSSGQLGSYEQYF
TGTGCCAGCTCATCTGGACAGTTGGGCTCCTACGAGCAGTACTTC
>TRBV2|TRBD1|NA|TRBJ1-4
CASRGDRDEKLFF
TGTGCCAGCAGGGGGGACAGGGATGAAAAACTGTTTTTT
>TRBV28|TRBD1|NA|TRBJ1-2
CASRGQGGGNYGYTF
TGTGCCAGCAGGGGACAGGGTGGGGGTAACTATGGCTACACCTTC
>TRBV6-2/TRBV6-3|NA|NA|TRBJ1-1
CASSNGGGDTEAFF
TGTGCCAGCAGTAACGGAGGCGGGGACACTGAAGCTTTCTTT
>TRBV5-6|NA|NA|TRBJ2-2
CASSQPDAGELFF
TGTGCCAGCAGCCAACCGGACGCCGGGGAGCTGTTTTTT
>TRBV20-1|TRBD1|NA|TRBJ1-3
CSAPGQGTGNTIYF
TGCAGTGCCCCGGGACAGGGAACTGGAAACACCATATATTTT
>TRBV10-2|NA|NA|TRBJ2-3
CASLHAGPAEDTQYF
TGCGCCAGCCTCCACGCGGGCCCCGCGGAAGATACGCAGTATTTT
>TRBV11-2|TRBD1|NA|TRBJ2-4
CASSLEQGSDQYF
TGTGCCAGCAGCTTAGAACAGGGGTCTGATCAGTACTTC
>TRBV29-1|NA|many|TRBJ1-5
CSVGGNGNQPQHF
TGCAGCGTTGGGGGGAATGGCAATCAGCCCCAGCATTTT
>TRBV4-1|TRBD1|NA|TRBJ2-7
CAGSQVGTGSYEQYF
TGCGCCGGCAGCCAAGTCGGGACAGGGAGTTACGAGCAGTACTTC
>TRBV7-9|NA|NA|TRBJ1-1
CASSLVLRNTEAFF
TGTGCCAGCAGCTTAGTGCTCAGAAACACTGAAGCTTTCTTT
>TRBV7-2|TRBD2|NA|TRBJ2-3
CASSSGLAGGIDTQYF
TGTGCCAGCAGCTCGGGACTAGCGGGGGGAATAGATACGCAGTATTTT
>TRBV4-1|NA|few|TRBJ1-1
CASSQSQGLTEAFF
TGCGCCAGCAGCCAAAGTCAGGGATTGACTGAAGCTTTCTTT
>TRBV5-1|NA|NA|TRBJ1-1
CASSSDSRNTEAFF
TGCGCCAGCAGCTCGGACAGTAGGAACACTGAAGCTTTCTTT
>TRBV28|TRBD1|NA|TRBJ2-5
CASKPGGAQETQYF
TGTGCCAGCAAGCCAGGGGGCGCCCAAGAGACCCAGTACTTC
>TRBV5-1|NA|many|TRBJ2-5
CASSLNQETQYF
TGCGCCAGCAGCCTAAACCAAGAGACCCAGTACTTC
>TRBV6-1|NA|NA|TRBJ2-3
CASRAQGGTPTDTQYF
TGTGCCAGCAGGGCACAGGGTGGGACTCCCACAGATACGCAGTATTTT
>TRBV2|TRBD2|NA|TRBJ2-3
CASTGTSGVLDTQYF
TGTGCCAGCACCGGGACTAGCGGGGTACTAGATACGCAGTATTTT
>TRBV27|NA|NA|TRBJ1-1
CASSLVSVSEAFF
TGTGCCAGCAGTTTAGTGTCTGTCTCTGAAGCTTTCTTT
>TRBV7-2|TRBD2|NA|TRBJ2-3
CASSPQGASGISTDTQYF
TGTGCCAGCAGCCCACAAGGGGCTAGCGGGATAAGCACAGATACGCAGTATTTT
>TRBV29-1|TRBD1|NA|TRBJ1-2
CSVDRTGGNYGYTF
TGCAGCGTTGACCGGACAGGGGGGAACTATGGCTACACCTTC
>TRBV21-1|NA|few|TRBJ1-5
CASSKGEREGSQPQHF
TGTGCCAGCAGCAAAGGGGAGAGGGAAGGGTCTCAGCCCCAGCATTTT
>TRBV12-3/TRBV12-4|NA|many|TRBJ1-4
CASSLGEKLFF
TGTGCCAGCAGTTTGGGTGAAAAACTGTTTTTT
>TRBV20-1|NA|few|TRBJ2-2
CSALNTGTAAGELFF
TGCAGTGCGCTGAATACCGGGACCGCCGCCGGGGAGCTGTTTTTT
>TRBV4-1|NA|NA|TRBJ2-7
CASSQVVGARYEQYF
TGCGCCAGCAGCCAAGTAGTGGGGGCGCGCTACGAGCAGTACTTC
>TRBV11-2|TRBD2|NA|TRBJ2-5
CASSLDRTSPQYF
TGTGCCAGCAGCTTAGATCGGACTAGCCCCCAGTACTTC
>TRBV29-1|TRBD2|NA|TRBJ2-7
CSVEGSGESYEQYF
TGCAGCGTTGAAGGGAGCGGGGAAAGCTACGAGCAGTACTTC
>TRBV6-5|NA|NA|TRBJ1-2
CASSIPGGNGYTF
TGTGCCAGCAGCATACCGGGAGGGAATGGCTACACCTTC
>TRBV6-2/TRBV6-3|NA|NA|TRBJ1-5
CASRLQGYSNQPQHF
TGTGCCAGCAGACTACAGGGCTATAGCAATCAGCCCCAGCATTTT